This T cell receptor beta chain comes out of a study of immune cell composition in non-small cell lung cancer. Here immunoSEQ multiplex PCR was the method, and the copy in TCRdb shows in-frame clones only, minus some. The repertoire holds 1,000 or so clones, with around 73% as singletons. CDR3 length equals 14 residues. The TCR was taken from a human donor with non-small cell lung cancer. The rearrangement links TRBV21-1 to TRBJ2-4; the D call of TRBD2 is as the table states it, not checked on the DNA. TRBV21-1 is shown as a pseudogene. The material sequenced was lung tumor tissue. The CDR3 nucleotides are TGTGTCTCCCCCGCCGGTTGGGCCAAAAACATTCAGTACTTC. Amino acids: CVSPAGWAKNIQYF.